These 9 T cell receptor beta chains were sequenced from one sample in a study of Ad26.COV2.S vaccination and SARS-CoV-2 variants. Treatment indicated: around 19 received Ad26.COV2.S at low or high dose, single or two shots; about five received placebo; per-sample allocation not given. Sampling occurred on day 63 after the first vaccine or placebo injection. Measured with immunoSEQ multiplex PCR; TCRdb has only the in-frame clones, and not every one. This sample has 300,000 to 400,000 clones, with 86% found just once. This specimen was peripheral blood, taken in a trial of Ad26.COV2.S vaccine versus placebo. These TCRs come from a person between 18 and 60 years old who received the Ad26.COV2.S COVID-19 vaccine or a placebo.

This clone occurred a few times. Here the CDR3 DNA reads TGTGCCAGCAGCCAAGTCAGGAACACCGGGGAGCTGTTTTTT. The encoded protein is CASSQVRNTGELFF. The chain recombines TRBV14 with TRBJ2-2; D ambiguous. Trimming took off 1 base at V and 1 base at J, with 4 bases between the two ends. Germline V gene sequence: CDR1 SGHDN, CDR2 FVKESK. This CDR3 region has 14 residues.

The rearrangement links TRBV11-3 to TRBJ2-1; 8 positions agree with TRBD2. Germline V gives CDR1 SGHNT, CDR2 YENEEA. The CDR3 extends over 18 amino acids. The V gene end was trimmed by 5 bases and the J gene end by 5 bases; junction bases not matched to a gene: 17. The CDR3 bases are TGTGCCAGCAGCCCCCGGAGCGGGGGACCCCAGGGGCACAATGAGCAGTTCTTC. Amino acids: CASSPRSGGPQGHNEQFF.

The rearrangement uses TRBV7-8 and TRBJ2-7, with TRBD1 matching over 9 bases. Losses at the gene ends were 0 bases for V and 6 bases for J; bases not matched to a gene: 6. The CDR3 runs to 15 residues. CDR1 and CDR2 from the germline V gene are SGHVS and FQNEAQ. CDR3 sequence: CASSLAVTGGGEQYF. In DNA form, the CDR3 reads TGTGCCAGCAGCTTAGCTGTAACAGGGGGCGGCGAGCAGTACTTC.

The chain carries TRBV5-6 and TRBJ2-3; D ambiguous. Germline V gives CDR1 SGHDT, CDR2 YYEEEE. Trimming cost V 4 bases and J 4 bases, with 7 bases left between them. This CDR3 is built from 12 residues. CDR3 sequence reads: CASSLLADTQYF. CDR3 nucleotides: TGTGCCAGCAGCCTACTGGCAGATACGCAGTATTTT.

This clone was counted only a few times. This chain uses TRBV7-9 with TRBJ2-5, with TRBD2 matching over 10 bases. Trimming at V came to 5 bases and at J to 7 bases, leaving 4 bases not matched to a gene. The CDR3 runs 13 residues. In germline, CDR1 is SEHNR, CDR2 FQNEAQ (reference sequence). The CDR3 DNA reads TGTGCCAGCAGCATCCCTAGCGGGGGGACCCAGTACTTC. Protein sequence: CASSIPSGGTQYF.

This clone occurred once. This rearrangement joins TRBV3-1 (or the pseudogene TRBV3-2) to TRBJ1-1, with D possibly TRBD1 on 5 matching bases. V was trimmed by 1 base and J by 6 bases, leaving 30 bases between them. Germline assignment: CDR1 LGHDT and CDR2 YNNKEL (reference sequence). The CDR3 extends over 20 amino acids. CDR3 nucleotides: TGTGCCAGCAGCCAAGGGGTCTTTCGGAGGGACCCTAACCGGGGCGCTGAAGCTTTCTTT. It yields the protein CASSQGVFRRDPNRGAEAFF.

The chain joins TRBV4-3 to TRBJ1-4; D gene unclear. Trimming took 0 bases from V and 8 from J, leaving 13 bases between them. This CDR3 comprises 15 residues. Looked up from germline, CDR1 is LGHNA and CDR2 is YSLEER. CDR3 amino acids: CASSQDSALEEKLFF. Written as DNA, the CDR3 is TGCGCCAGCAGCCAAGACAGCGCCTTGGAGGAAAAACTGTTTTTT.

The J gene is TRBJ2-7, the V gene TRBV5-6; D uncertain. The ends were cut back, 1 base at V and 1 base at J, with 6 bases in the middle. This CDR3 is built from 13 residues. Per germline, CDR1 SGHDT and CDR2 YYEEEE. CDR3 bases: TGTGCCAGCAGCTTGCGCGGATCCTACGAGCAGTACTTC. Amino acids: CASSLRGSYEQYF. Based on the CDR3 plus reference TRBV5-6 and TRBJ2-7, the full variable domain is DAGVTQSPTHLIKTRGQQVTLRCSPKSGHDTVSWYQQALGQGPQFIFQYYEEEERQRGNFPDRFSGHQFPNYSSELNVNALLLGDSALYLCASSLRGSYEQYFGPGTRLTVT.

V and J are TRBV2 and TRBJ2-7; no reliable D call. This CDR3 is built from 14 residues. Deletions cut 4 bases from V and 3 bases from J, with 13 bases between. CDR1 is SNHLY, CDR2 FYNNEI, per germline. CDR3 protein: CASSGGTDLYEQYF. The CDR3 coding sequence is TGTGCCAGCAGTGGGGGAACAGACCTCTACGAGCAGTACTTC.